The 21 T cell receptor beta chains reported below all come from one sample, sequenced in a study of T cell repertoires in cytomegalovirus infection. TCRdb analysed the reads with MiXCR anew, one entry per CDR3 protein. Among fewer than 350,000 distinct CDR3 sequences listed, 15% to 20% were seen once. The sample consisted of PBMCs. The receptor source for this set is a human donor in good health (CMV status not recorded). Some clones in this sample may be carry-over from other donors' samples.

This clonotype was seen repeatedly, ten times or more. The V call is TRBV11-2, the J call TRBJ2-4, with D perhaps TRBD1 (6 bases). Trimming shortened V by 7 bases and J by 7 bases, and 14 bases separated the two germline ends. CDR1 SGHAT and CDR2 FQNNGV come from the germline V gene. The CDR3 runs 13 residues. The CDR3 nucleotides are TGTGCCAGCACGACAGGAGTGGGGAACATTCAGTACTTC. This encodes CASTTGVGNIQYF.

This clonotype was seen at least ten times. The V gene is TRBV6-1, the J gene TRBJ1-1, with unresolved D. CDR1 and CDR2 (germline): MNHNS, SASEGT. Trimming removed 5 bases from V and 0 bases from J, with 19 bases in between. This CDR3 comprises 17 residues. The CDR3 region is CASSSTLGVPMNTEAFF. The CDR3 DNA reads as TGTGCCAGCAGTTCCACGTTGGGAGTCCCCATGAACACTGAAGCTTTCTTT.

This clonotype has at least ten counts. The chain joins TRBV7-2 to TRBJ2-1; possibly TRBD1 or TRBD2 for D (6 bases each). This CDR3 spans 15 amino acids. The V end lost 0 bases, the J end lost 5 bases, and 11 bases lay between the germline ends. Looked up from germline, CDR1 is SGHTA and CDR2 is FQGNSA. CDR3 in DNA: TGTGCCAGCAGCTTAGCGGGGGGCGGCGACAATGAGCAGTTCTTC. Its protein is CASSLAGGGDNEQFF.

Only a few counts were recorded for this clonotype. V usage is TRBV4-2 and J usage is TRBJ1-5, with 9 bases aligning to TRBD1. The V and J ends lost 0 bases and 5 bases, in that order; junction bases with no gene match: 8. CDR3 length: 17 amino acids. From germline, CDR1 is LGHNA and CDR2 YNFKEQ. The CDR3 sequence is CASSQDLRQGEHQPQHF. The CDR3 DNA reads TGTGCCAGCAGCCAAGATCTACGACAGGGGGAGCATCAGCCCCAGCATTTT.

This clonotype was seen ten or more times. The chain uses TRBV7-8 and TRBJ2-3; TRBD1 matches 9 bases. The V and J ends lost 3 bases and 0 bases, in that order; junction bases with no gene match: 7. The CDR3 extends over 17 amino acids. Germline V CDR1 and CDR2: SGHVS, FQNEAQ. The CDR3 loop is CASSLDDRGKSTDTQYF. CDR3 nucleotides: TGTGCCAGCAGCTTGGACGACAGGGGGAAAAGCACAGATACGCAGTATTTT.

The table lists this clonotype with a few counts. This chain links TRBV12-3 or TRBV12-4 with TRBJ1-2, with D unresolved. V was cut by 5 bases and J by 7 bases, with 11 bases left in between. The CDR3 is 12 residues long. The CDR3 here is CASSLSPGGYTF. CDR3 DNA: TGTGCCAGCAGTCTGAGTCCTGGTGGCTACACCTTC.

The chain employs TRBV19 and TRBJ1-2; 7 nucleotides agree with TRBD1. Germline trimming cut 2 bases from V and 4 bases from J; bases unmatched to any gene: 7. Germline lookup yields CDR1 LNHDA and CDR2 SQIVND (reference sequence). There are 15 residues in the CDR3. DNA of the CDR3: TGTGCCAGTAGTATATACGGAGGGGGCGCCTATGGCTACACCTTC. Encoded protein: CASSIYGGGAYGYTF.

This clonotype has ten or more counts. The chain is built from TRBV7-2 and TRBJ2-5; possibly TRBD2 for D (6 bases). This CDR3 comprises 15 residues. V lost 0 bases and J 2 bases, leaving 10 bases between the germline ends. The V gene's germline CDR1 is SGHTA and CDR2 FQGNSA. The chain's CDR3 is CASSLAGRGQETQYF. The CDR3 coding sequence is TGTGCCAGCAGCTTAGCGGGGCGGGGACAAGAGACCCAGTACTTC.

This clonotype was seen more than once but under ten times. The chain couples TRBV28 to TRBJ1-2; D might be TRBD1 (6 bases). Trimming took off 4 bases at V and 4 bases at J, with 10 bases between the two ends. The CDR3 is 13 residues long. CDR1 MDHEN and CDR2 SYDVKM come from the germline V gene. CDR3 sequence (DNA): TGTGCCAGCAGTTCCCGGGACATCTATGGCTACACCTTC. Amino acid sequence: CASSSRDIYGYTF.

The gene calls are TRBV28 and TRBJ2-5; D is uncertain. Trimming removed 4 bases from V and 5 bases from J, with 11 bases in between. CDR1 is MDHEN and CDR2 is SYDVKM in the germline V gene. CDR3 length: 13 amino acids. The CDR3 coding sequence is TGTGCCAGCAGTTACCCAGTTTTGGAGACCCAGTACTTC. Translated: CASSYPVLETQYF.

This clonotype occurred a few times. The V and J genes are TRBV6-6 and TRBJ1-2; no clear D. The CDR3 length is 13 residues. Germline lookup yields CDR1 MNHNY and CDR2 SVGAGI (reference sequence). V dropped 0 bases and J dropped 4 bases, with 6 bases sitting between them. The CDR3 region has the DNA TGTGCCAGCAGTTACTCTAGGTTCTATGGCTACACCTTC. Protein sequence: CASSYSRFYGYTF.

This clonotype has ten or more counts. V usage is TRBV27 and J usage is TRBJ1-6, with D hard to call. Trimming cost V 2 bases and J 7 bases, with 15 bases left between them. The CDR3 runs to 16 residues. The germline gives CDR1 MNHEY, CDR2 SMNVEV (reference sequence). The CDR3 DNA is TGTGCCAGCAGTTTAATTGGAGCGAGGTTGAATTCACCCCTCCACTTT. It specifies CASSLIGARLNSPLHF.

This clonotype was observed many times. This chain connects TRBV7-2 to TRBJ2-5, with no clear D. The CDR3 runs to 14 residues. Trimming removed 5 bases from V and 2 bases from J, with 12 bases in between. Germline CDR1 reads SGHTA; CDR2 reads FQGNSA. CDR3 DNA sequence: TGTGCCAGCAGCCCCTCGGGCTTACAAGAGACCCAGTACTTC. Its protein is CASSPSGLQETQYF.

This clonotype was seen a handful of times. The chain employs TRBV28 and TRBJ1-2; 8 bases match TRBD1. After removal of 11 bases from V and 8 bases from J, the junction contained 10 bases not matched to a gene. CDR1 MDHEN and CDR2 SYDVKM come from the germline V gene. The CDR3 is 12 amino acids. The CDR3 region has the DNA TGTGCCGCAGACAGGGGCGGGGTAGGCTACACCTTC. Protein: CAADRGGVGYTF.

This clonotype was seen more than once but under ten times. This chain uses TRBV6-6 with TRBJ2-7, with TRBD1 identical over 11 bases. From germline, CDR1 is MNHNY and CDR2 SVGAGI (reference sequence). The junction had 9 bases not matched to a gene; V was cut back by 5 bases and J by 6 bases. This CDR3 region has 15 residues. CDR3 in DNA: TGTGCCAGCAGTCCGCCGGACAGGGGGCAGGGCGAGCAGTACTTC. Its translation: CASSPPDRGQGEQYF.

This clonotype was picked up many times. CDR3 DNA: TGCAGTGCTTCGGGACAGGGGGAAGCTTCACCCCTCCACTTT. It encodes CSASGQGEASPLHF. This chain uses TRBV20-1 with TRBJ1-6; 11 positions agree with TRBD1. The CDR3 extends over 14 amino acids. Trimming removed 5 bases from V and 9 bases from J; junction bases left unmatched: 6. Germline CDR1 reads DFQATT; CDR2 reads SNEGSKA (reference sequence).

In this sample, this clonotype turned up a few times. The gene calls are TRBV19 and TRBJ2-3; 14 nucleotides line up with TRBD2. The length of the CDR3 is 19 residues. Unmatched junction bases numbered 14, after V lost 6 bases and J lost 3 bases. Germline V gives CDR1 LNHDA, CDR2 SQIVND (reference sequence). The DNA for the CDR3 is TGTGCCAGTAGCCTACAAGGACTAGCGGGGGGCGAAAGAACAGATACGCAGTATTTT. Its protein is CASSLQGLAGGERTDTQYF.

The rearrangement links TRBV4-1 to TRBJ1-2; the D is unclear. The CDR3 is 15 amino acids. CDR1 is MGHRA and CDR2 is YSYEKL in the germline V gene. The germline V and J ends were trimmed by 0 bases and 8 bases, with 16 bases remaining between them. Written as DNA, the CDR3 is TGCGCCAGCAGCCAAGACCCCAAGGGTAGGGAGGGCTACACCTTC. It specifies CASSQDPKGREGYTF.

The chain is built from TRBV28 and TRBJ1-2; no clear D. The CDR3 consists of 14 residues. Germline CDR1 is MDHEN and CDR2 is SYDVKM. Trimming pared 0 bases from V and 7 bases from J, leaving 12 bases between. The CDR3 DNA reads TGTGCCAGCAGTTTATGGACAAGCTCCGGTGGCTACACCTTC. Its protein product is CASSLWTSSGGYTF.

This clonotype showed up just once. The chain joins TRBV12-3 or TRBV12-4 to TRBJ2-2; the D is unclear. V lost 3 bases and J lost 11, with 10 bases in between. The CDR3 sequence is 12 residues long. The CDR3 spells CASSFWDAELFF. The CDR3 DNA reads TGTGCCAGCAGTTTCTGGGATGCCGAGCTGTTTTTT.

This clonotype was recorded many times. The chain employs TRBV7-2 and TRBJ1-4; perhaps TRBD1 as D (5 bases). V gave up 1 base and J gave up 8 bases, with 14 bases separating them. Germline V gene data show CDR1 as SGHTA and CDR2 as FQGNSA. This CDR3 is 15 amino acids long. CDR3 protein: CASSLVRAQGEKLFF. CDR3 bases: TGTGCCAGCAGCTTAGTCAGGGCCCAGGGAGAAAAACTGTTTTTT.